This record looks at one TCR beta chain sequence and its context. In the original workflow: Reference gene primer amplification in the assay estimated nucleated cell counts. Produced via immunoSEQ multiplex PCR; TCRdb's table is partial and in-frame only. The D gene and trimming were derived from the DNA, and the V and J assignments and clone size from that table. This table has 200,000 to 250,000 clones, roughly 80% appearing once. Germline-derived CDR1 and CDR2 are SGDLS and YYNGEE. This CDR3 region has 16 residues. The ends were cut back, 0 bases at V and 0 bases at J, with 7 bases in the middle. This sample stems from a study of blood T cell repertoires in COVID-19. Study context: Acute-phase and convalescent COVID-19 samples originated in the United States, Italy and Spain. In each case, the material was cDNA or gDNA derived from T cells, B-cell-depleted T cells, or PBMCs.

V and J are TRBV9 and TRBJ1-6; D is unclear. Sequenced: peripheral blood. The receptor was isolated from a woman between 70 and 85 years old with acute or convalescent COVID-19. Written as DNA, the CDR3 is TGTGCCAGCAGCGTAGACCCTAGCTCCTATAATTCACCCCTCCACTTT. Its protein is CASSVDPSSYNSPLHF. Supplemented by reference TRBV9 and TRBJ1-6, the full variable domain reads DSGVTQTPKHLITATGQRVTLRCSPRSGDLSVYWYQQSLDQGLQFLIQYYNGEERAKGNILERFSAQQFPDLHSELNLSSLELGDSALYFCASSVDPSSYNSPLHFGNGTRLTVT.